What follows describes a single TCR beta chain. The germline V gene has CDR1 SGHDN and CDR2 FVKESK. V lost 1 base to trimming and J lost 6 bases, with 12 bases between them. The CDR3 has 14 residues. This specimen belongs to a study of blood T cell repertoires in COVID-19. On the study more broadly: The origin of the acute and convalescent COVID-19 samples was the United States, Italy and Spain. PBMCs, B-cell-depleted T cells, or T cells were the source of the cDNA or gDNA that made up the material.

Authors' processing steps: Amplification of reference gene primers provided the estimated nucleated cell counts. Assay used: immunoSEQ multiplex PCR; TCRdb lists only in-frame clones, some missing. Clonal size and the V and J genes are those of that table, whereas D and trimming came from the DNA. Of 45,000 to 65,000 clones listed, around nine tenths are singletons. Sequencing used peripheral blood. This clonotype was sampled from a human donor in a cohort sampled during active COVID-19. The gene calls are TRBV14 and TRBJ1-1; possibly TRBD1 for D (5 bases). CDR3 sequence reads: CASSQVAGRAEAFF. DNA of the CDR3: TGTGCCAGCAGCCAAGTTGCAGGGCGCGCTGAAGCTTTCTTT.